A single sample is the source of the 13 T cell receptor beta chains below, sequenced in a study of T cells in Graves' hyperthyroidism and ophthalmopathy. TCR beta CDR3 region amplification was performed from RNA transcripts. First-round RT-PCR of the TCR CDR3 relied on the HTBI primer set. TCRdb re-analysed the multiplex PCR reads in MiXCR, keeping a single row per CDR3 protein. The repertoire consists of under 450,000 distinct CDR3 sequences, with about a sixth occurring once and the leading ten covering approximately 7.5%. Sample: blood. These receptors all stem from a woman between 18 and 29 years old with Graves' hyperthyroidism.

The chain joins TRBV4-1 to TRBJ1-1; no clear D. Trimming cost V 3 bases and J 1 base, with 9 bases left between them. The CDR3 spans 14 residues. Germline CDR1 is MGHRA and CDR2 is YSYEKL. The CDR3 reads CASSQGRGNTEAFF. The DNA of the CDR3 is TGCGCCAGCAGCCAGGGTCGGGGGAACACTGAAGCTTTCTTT.

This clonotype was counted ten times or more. This chain's CDR3 is CATSQSNQPQHF. The CDR3 DNA sequence: TGTGCCACCAGCCAGAGCAATCAGCCCCAGCATTTT. The genes are TRBV24-1 and TRBJ1-5; no definite D call. Per germline, CDR1 KGHDR and CDR2 SFDVKD. V shed 7 bases and J shed 1 base, with 4 bases lying between them. The CDR3 is made up of 12 amino acids.

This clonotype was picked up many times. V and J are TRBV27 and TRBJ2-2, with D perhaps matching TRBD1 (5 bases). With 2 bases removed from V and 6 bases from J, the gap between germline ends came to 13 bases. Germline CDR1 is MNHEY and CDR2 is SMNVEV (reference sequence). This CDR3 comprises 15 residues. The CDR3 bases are TGTGCCAGCAGTTTACAGGGATCGTTGCCCGGGGAGCTGTTTTTT. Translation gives CASSLQGSLPGELFF.

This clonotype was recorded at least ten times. The CDR3 sequence is CASSPRLNQPQHF. The CDR3 DNA reads TGTGCCAGCAGTCCCAGGTTAAATCAGCCCCAGCATTTT. This chain links TRBV28 with TRBJ1-5; no definite D call. This CDR3 region has 13 residues. The germline gives CDR1 MDHEN, CDR2 SYDVKM. V lost 5 bases and J 4 bases, leaving 9 bases between the germline ends.

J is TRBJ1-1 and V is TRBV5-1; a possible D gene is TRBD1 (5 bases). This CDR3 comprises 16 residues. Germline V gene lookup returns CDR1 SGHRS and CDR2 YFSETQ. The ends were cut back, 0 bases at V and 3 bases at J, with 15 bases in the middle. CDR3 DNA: TGCGCCAGCAGCTTGGTGAGCGCCAGGGTAGACACTGAAGCTTTCTTT. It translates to CASSLVSARVDTEAFF.

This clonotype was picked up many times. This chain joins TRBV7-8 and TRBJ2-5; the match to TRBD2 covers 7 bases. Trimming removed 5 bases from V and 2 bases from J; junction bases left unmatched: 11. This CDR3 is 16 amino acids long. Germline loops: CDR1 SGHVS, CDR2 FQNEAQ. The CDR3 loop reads CASSSRGRALQETQYF. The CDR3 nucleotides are TGTGCCAGCAGCAGCCGAGGGAGGGCGTTACAAGAGACCCAGTACTTC.

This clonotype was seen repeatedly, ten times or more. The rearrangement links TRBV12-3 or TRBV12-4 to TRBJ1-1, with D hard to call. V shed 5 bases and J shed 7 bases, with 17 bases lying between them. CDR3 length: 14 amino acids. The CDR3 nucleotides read TGTGCCAGCAGTATTCTAAGGAAACTAGGTGAAGCTTTCTTT. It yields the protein CASSILRKLGEAFF.

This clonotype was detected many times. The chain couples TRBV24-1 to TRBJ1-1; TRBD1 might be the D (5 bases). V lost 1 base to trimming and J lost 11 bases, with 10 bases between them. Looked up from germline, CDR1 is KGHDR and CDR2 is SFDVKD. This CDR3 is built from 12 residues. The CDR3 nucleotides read TGTGCCACCAGTGATTTCGGGGGGTTGGCTTTCTTT. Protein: CATSDFGGLAFF.

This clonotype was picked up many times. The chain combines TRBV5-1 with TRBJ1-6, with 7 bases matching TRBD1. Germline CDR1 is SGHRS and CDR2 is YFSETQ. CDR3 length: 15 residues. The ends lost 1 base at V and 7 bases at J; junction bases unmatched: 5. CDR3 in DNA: TGCGCCAGCAGCTTGACCGGGACAGCAAATTCACCCCTCCACTTT. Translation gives CASSLTGTANSPLHF.

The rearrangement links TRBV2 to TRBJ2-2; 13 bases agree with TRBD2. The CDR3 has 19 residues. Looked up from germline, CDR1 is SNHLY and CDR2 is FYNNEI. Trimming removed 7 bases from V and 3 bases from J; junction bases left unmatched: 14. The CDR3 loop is CASKYGHPGLAGYTGELFF. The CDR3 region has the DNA TGTGCCAGCAAATACGGTCACCCGGGACTAGCGGGGTACACCGGGGAGCTGTTTTTT.

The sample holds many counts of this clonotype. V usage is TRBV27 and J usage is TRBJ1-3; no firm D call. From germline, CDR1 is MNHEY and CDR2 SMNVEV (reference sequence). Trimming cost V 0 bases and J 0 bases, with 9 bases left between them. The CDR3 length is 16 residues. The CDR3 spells CASSLSPGLSGNTIYF. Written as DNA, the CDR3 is TGTGCCAGCAGTTTATCCCCAGGCCTCTCTGGAAACACCATATATTTT.

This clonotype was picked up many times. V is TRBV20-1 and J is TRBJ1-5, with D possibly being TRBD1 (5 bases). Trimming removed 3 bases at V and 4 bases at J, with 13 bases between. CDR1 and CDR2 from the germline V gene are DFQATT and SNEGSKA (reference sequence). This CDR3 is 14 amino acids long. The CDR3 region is CSARLGVGNQPQHF. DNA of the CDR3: TGCAGTGCTAGGTTAGGGGTAGGAAATCAGCCCCAGCATTTT.

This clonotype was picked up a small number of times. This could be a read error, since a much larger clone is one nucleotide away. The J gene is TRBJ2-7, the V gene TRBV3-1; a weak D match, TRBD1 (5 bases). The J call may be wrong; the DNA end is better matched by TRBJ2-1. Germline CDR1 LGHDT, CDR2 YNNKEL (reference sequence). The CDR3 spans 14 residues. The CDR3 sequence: CATAVAQTAYEQFF. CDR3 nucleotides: TGTGCCACGGCGGTTGCTCAGACAGCCTACGAGCAGTTCTTC.